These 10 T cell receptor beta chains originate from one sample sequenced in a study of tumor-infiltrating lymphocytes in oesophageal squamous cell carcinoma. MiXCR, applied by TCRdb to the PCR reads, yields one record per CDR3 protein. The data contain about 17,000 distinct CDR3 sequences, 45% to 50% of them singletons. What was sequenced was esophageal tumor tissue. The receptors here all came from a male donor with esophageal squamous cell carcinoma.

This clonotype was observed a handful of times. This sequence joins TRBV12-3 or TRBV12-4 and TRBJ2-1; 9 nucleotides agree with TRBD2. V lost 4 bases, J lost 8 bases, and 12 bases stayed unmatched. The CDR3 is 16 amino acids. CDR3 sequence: CASSSLIAGAGYEQFF. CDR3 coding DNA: TGTGCCAGCAGTTCTCTCATAGCGGGAGCGGGATATGAGCAGTTCTTC.

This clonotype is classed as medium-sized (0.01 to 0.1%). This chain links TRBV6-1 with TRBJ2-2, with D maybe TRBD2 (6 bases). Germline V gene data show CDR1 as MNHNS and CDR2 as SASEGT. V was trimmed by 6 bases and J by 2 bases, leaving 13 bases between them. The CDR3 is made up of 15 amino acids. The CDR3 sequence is CASRRAGQNTGELFF. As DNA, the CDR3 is TGTGCCAGCAGAAGGGCGGGGCAAAACACCGGGGAGCTGTTTTTT.

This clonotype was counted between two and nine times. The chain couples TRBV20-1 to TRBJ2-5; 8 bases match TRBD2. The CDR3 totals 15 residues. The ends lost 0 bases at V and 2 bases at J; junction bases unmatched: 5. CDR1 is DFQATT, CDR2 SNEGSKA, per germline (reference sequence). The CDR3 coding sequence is TGCAGTGCTAGAGATCCTAGCGGGTCACAAGAGACCCAGTACTTC. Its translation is CSARDPSGSQETQYF.

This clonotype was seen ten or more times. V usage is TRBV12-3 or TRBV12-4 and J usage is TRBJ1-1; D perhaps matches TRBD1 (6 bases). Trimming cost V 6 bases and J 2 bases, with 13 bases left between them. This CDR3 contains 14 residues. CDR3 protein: CASRGGGHNTEAFF. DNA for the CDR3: TGTGCCAGCAGGGGGGGGGGCCATAACACTGAAGCTTTCTTT.

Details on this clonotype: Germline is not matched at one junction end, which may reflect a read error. The CDR3 coding sequence is TGTGCCAGCAGTTTGGACGGACCCTACGAGCAGTACTTT. Translation gives CASSLDGPYEQYF. The rearrangement joins TRBV12-3 or TRBV12-4 to TRBJ1-6; D gene ambiguous. The CDR3 length is 13 residues.

For the CDR3, the DNA is TGTGCCAGCTCACCCGGTGTGGAGACCCAGTACTTC. Translating gives CASSPGVETQYF. The rearrangement links TRBV18 to TRBJ2-5, with D unclear. This CDR3 has 12 residues. V shed 3 bases and J shed 5 bases, with 7 bases lying between them. Germline CDR1 and CDR2: KGHSH and LQKENI. Drawing the rest from reference TRBV18 and TRBJ2-5, the complete variable domain is NAGVMQNPRHLVRRRGQEARLRCSPMKGHSHVYWYRQLPEEGLKFMVYLQKENIIDESGMPKERFSAEFPKEGPSILRIQQVVRGDSAAYFCASSPGVETQYFGPGTRLLVL.

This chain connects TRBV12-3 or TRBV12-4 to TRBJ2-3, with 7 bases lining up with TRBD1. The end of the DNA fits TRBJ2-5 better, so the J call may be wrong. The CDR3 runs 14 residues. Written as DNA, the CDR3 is TGTGCCAGCAACGAATGGGGACAGCAAGAGACCCAGTACTTC. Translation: CASNEWGQQETQYF.

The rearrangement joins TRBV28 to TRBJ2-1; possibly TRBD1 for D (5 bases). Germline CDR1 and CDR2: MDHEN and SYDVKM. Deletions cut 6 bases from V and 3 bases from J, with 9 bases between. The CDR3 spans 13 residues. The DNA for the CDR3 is TGTGCCAGCAGAGAGGACAACTACAATGAGCAGTTCTTC. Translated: CASREDNYNEQFF.

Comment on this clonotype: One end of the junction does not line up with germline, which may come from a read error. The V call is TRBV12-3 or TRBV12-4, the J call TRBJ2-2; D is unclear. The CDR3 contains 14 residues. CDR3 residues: CATSRQQNTGELFF. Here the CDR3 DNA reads TGTGCCACCAGTCGGCAGCAGAACACCGGGGAGCTGTTTTTT.

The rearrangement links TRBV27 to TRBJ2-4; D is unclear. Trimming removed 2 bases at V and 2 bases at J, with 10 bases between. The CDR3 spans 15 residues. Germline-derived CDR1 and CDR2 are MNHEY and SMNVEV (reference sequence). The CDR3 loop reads CASSLGISTKNIQYF. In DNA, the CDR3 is TGTGCCAGCAGTTTAGGAATCTCTACCAAAAACATTCAGTACTTC.